The T cell receptor beta chain under discussion was sequenced for a study of blood T cell repertoires in COVID-19. At the level of the study: Samples came from the United States, Italy and Spain, spanning acute and convalescent COVID-19. In each case, the material was cDNA or gDNA derived from T cells, B-cell-depleted T cells, or PBMCs.

Repertoires were generated with immunoSEQ multiplex PCR, while TCRdb's copy carries only in-frame clones and drops some. The sample has about 230,000 clones; roughly 83% are singletons. V dropped 0 bases and J dropped 7 bases, with 13 bases sitting between them. There are 16 residues in the CDR3. Germline-derived CDR1 and CDR2 are MDHEN and SYDVKM. The chain carries TRBV28 and TRBJ1-6; tentatively, D is TRBD1 (6 bases). The clonotype originates from a woman in her seventies with active or convalescent COVID-19. Sample: peripheral blood. This CDR3 reads CASSLWFQGMNSPLHF. The CDR3 DNA reads as TGTGCCAGCAGTTTATGGTTCCAGGGGATGAATTCACCCCTCCACTTT.